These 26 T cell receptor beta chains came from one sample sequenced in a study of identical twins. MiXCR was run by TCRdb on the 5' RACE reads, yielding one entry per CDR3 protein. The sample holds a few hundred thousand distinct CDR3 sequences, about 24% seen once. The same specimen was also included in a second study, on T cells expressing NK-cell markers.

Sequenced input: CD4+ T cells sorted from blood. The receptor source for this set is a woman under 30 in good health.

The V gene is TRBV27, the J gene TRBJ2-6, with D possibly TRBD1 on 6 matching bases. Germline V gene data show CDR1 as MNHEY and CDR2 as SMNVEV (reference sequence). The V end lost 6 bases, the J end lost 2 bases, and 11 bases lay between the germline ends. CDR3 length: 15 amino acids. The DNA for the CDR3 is TGTGCCAGCAGATCTCACAGGGCTGGGGCCAACGTCCTGACTTTC. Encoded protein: CASRSHRAGANVLTF.

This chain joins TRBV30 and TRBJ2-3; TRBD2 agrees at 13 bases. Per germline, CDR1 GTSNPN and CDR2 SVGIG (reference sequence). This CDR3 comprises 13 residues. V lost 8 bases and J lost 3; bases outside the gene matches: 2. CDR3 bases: TGTGCCCGGACTAGCGGGAGTACAGATACGCAGTATTTT. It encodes CARTSGSTDTQYF.

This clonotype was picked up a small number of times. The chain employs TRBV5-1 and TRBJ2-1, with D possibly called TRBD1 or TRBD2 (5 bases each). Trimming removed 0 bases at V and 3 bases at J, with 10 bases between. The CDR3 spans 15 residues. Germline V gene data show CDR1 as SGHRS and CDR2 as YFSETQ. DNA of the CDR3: TGCGCCAGCAGCTTGGGAGGGGTCGACTACAATGAGCAGTTCTTC. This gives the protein CASSLGGVDYNEQFF.

The CDR3 DNA is TGCGCCAGCAGCTTGCAGACTAGCGGTAATGAGCAGTTCTTC. Its protein is CASSLQTSGNEQFF. The chain uses TRBV5-1 and TRBJ2-1; 9 nucleotides line up with TRBD2. This CDR3 contains 14 residues. Germline trimming cut 1 base from V and 7 bases from J; bases unmatched to any gene: 3. Per the germline V gene, CDR1 is SGHRS and CDR2 is YFSETQ.

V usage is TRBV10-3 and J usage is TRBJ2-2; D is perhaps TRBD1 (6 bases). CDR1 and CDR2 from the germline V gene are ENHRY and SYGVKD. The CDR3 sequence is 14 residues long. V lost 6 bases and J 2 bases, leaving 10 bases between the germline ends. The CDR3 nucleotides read TGTGCCATCAGGGGGACAATAAACACCGGGGAGCTGTTTTTT. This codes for CAIRGTINTGELFF.

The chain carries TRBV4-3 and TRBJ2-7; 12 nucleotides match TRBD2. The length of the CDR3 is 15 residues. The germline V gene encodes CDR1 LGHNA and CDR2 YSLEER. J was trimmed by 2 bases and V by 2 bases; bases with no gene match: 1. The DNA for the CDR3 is TGCGCCAGCAGCCAACTAGCGGGAGGGCCCTACGAGCAGTACTTC. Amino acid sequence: CASSQLAGGPYEQYF.

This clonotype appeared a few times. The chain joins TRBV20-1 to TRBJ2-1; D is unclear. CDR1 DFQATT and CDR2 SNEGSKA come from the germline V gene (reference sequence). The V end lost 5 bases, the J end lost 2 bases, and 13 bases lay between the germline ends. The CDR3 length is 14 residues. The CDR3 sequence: CSAVDWPAYNEQFF. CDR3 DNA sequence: TGCAGTGCTGTAGATTGGCCGGCCTACAATGAGCAGTTCTTC.

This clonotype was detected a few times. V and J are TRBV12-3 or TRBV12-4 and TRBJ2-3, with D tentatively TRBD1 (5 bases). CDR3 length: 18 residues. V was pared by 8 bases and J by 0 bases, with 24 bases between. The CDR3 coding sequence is TGTGCCAGCTCCAAAAGGGGAAGGGGCGGAGTGAGCACAGATACGCAGTATTTT. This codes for CASSKRGRGGVSTDTQYF.

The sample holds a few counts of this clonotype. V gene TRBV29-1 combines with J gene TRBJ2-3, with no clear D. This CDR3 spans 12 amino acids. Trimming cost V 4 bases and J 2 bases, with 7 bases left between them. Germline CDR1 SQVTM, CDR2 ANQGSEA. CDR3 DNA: TGCAGCGTTGCAGTCAACACAGATACGCAGTATTTT. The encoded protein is CSVAVNTDTQYF.

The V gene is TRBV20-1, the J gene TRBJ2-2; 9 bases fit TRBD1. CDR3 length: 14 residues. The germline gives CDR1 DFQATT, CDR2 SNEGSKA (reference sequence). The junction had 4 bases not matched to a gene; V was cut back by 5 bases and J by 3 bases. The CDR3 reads CSAYRDRDTGELFF. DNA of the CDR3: TGCAGTGCTTACCGGGACAGGGACACCGGGGAGCTGTTTTTT.

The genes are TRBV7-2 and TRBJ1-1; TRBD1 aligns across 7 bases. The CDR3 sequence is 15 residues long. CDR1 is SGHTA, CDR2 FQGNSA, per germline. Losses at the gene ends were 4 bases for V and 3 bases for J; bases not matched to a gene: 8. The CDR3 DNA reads TGTGCCAGCAGCTCTAGAAAGGGACAGTACACTGAAGCTTTCTTT. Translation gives CASSSRKGQYTEAFF. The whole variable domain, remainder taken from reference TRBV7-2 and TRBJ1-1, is GAGVSQSPSNKVTEKGKDVELRCDPISGHTALYWYRQSLGQGLEFLIYFQGNSAPDKSGLPSDRFSAERTGGSVSTLTIQRTQQEDSAVYLCASSSRKGQYTEAFFGQGTRLTVV.

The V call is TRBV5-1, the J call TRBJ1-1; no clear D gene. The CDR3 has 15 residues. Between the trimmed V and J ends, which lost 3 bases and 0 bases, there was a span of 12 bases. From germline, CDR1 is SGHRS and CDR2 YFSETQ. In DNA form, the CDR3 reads TGCGCCAGCAGCTCACCACATAGCATGAACACTGAAGCTTTCTTT. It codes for CASSSPHSMNTEAFF. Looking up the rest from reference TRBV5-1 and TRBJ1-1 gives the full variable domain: KAGVTQTPRYLIKTRGQQVTLSCSPISGHRSVSWYQQTPGQGLQFLFEYFSETQRNKGNFPGRFSGRQFSNSRSEMNVSTLELGDSALYLCASSSPHSMNTEAFFGQGTRLTVV.

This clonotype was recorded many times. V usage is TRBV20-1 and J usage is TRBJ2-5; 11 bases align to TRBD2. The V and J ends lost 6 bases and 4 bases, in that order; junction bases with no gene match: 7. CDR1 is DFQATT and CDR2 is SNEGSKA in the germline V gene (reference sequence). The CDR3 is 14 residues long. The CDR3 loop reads CSAFTSGSGETQYF. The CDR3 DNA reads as TGCAGTGCGTTTACTAGCGGGAGCGGAGAGACCCAGTACTTC.

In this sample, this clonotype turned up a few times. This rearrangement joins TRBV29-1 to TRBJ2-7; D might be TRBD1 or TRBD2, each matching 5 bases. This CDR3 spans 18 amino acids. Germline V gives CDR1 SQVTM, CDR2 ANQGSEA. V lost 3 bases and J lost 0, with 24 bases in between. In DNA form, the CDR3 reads TGCAGCGTTGACGGCCGACAAGGCGAGGGGAACAGCTCCTACGAGCAGTACTTC. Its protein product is CSVDGRQGEGNSSYEQYF.

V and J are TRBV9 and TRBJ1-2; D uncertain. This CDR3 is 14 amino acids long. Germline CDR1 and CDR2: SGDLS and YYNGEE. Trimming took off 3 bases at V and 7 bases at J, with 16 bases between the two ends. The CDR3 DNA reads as TGTGCCAGCAGCGGATCCCTGGACGTGAGTGGCTACACCTTC. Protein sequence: CASSGSLDVSGYTF.

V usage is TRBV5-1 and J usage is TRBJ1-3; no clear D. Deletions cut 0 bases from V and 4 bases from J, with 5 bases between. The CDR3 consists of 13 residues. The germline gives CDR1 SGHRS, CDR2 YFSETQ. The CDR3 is CASSLEPGNTIYF. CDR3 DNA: TGCGCCAGCAGCTTGGAACCCGGAAACACCATATATTTT.

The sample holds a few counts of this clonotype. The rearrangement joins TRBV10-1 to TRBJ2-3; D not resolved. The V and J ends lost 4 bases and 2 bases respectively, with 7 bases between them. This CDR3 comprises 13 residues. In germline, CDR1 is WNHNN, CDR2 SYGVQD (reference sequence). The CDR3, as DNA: TGCGCCAGCAGTGTAGTCCCCACAGATACGCAGTATTTT. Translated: CASSVVPTDTQYF.

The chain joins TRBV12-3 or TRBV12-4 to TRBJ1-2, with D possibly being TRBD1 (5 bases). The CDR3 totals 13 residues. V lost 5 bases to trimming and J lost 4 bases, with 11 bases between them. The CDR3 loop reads CASSTRDAYGYTF. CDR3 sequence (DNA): TGTGCCAGCAGTACCCGGGACGCCTATGGCTACACCTTC.

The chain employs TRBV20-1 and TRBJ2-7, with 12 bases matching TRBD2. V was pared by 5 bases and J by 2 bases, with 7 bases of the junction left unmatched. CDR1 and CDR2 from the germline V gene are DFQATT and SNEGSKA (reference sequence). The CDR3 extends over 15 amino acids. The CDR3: CSAPGLAGNTYEQYF. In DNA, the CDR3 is TGCAGTGCTCCAGGACTAGCGGGGAACACCTACGAGCAGTACTTC.

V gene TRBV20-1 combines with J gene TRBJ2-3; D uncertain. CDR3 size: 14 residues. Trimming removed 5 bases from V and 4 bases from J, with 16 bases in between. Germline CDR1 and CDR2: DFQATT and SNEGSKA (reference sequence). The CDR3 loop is CSASHRALADTQYF. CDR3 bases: TGCAGTGCTTCCCATAGGGCCCTCGCAGATACGCAGTATTTT.

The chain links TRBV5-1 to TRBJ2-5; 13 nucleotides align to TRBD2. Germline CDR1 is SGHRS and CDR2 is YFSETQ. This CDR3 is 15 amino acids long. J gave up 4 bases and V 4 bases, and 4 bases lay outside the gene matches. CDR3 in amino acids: CASSELAGGGETQYF. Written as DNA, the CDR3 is TGCGCCAGCAGCGAACTAGCGGGAGGGGGAGAGACCCAGTACTTC. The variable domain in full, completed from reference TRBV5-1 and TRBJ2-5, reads KAGVTQTPRYLIKTRGQQVTLSCSPISGHRSVSWYQQTPGQGLQFLFEYFSETQRNKGNFPGRFSGRQFSNSRSEMNVSTLELGDSALYLCASSELAGGGETQYFGPGTRLLVL.

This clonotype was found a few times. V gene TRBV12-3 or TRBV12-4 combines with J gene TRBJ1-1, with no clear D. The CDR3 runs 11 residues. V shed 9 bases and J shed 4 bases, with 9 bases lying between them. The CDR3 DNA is TGTGCCAGTAGGGCCGTCACTGAAGCTTTCTTT. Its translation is CASRAVTEAFF.

The CDR3 is CASSTVSGELFF. The CDR3 DNA is TGTGCCAGCAGTACCGTTTCCGGGGAGCTGTTTTTT. The chain is built from TRBV27 and TRBJ2-2; D ambiguous. Trimming removed 5 bases from V and 6 bases from J, with 7 bases in between. The CDR3 covers 12 residues. Germline V CDR1 and CDR2: MNHEY, SMNVEV (reference sequence).

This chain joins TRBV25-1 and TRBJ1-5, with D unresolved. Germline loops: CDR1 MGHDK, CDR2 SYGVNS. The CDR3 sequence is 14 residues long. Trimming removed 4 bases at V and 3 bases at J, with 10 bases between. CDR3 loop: CASSGMGSNQPQHF. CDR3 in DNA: TGTGCCAGCAGTGGGATGGGCTCCAATCAGCCCCAGCATTTT.

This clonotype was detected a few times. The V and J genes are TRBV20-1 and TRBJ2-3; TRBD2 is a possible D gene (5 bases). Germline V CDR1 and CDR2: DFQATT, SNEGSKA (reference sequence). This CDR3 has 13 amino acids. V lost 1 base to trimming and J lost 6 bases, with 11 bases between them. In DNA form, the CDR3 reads TGCAGTGCTAGAGTTGGTAGCGAGGATACGCAGTATTTT. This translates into CSARVGSEDTQYF.

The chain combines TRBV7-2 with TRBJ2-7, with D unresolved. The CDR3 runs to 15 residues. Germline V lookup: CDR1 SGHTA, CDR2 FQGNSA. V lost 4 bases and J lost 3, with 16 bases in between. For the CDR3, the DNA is TGTGCCAGCAGCTCGTTTAATGCCGGCGGCTACGAGCAGTACTTC. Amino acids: CASSSFNAGGYEQYF.